A single sample gave rise to the 8 T cell receptor beta chains below, sequenced in a study of Graves' ophthalmopathy and Graves' hyperthyroidism. Amplification from RNA transcripts yielded the TCR beta CDR3 regions. RT-PCR in the first round used HTBI primers; a second-round multiplex PCR followed. TCRdb fed the multiplex PCR reads into MiXCR, producing one record per CDR3 protein. The data contain over a million distinct CDR3 sequences, approximately 35% of them seen just once; the ten biggest clones take up 11%. The sequenced material came from peripheral blood or thyroid tissue (not recorded which). The receptors stem from an adult man with Graves' hyperthyroidism.

This clonotype has only a few counts. The chain links TRBV5-5 to TRBJ1-4, with D uncertain. The V gene's germline CDR1 is SGHKS and CDR2 YYEKEE (reference sequence). This CDR3 is built from 18 residues. V lost 0 bases to trimming and J lost 3 bases, with 18 bases between them. CDR3: CASSLDGMTGRPNEKLFF. CDR3 nucleotides: TGTGCCAGCAGCTTGGACGGCATGACGGGGAGGCCTAATGAAAAACTGTTTTTT.

This rearrangement joins TRBV29-1 to TRBJ1-6, with 7 bases aligning to TRBD1. CDR3 size: 16 residues. Trimming removed 0 bases from V and 2 bases from J; junction bases left unmatched: 4. Germline lookup yields CDR1 SQVTM and CDR2 ANQGSEA. The CDR3 nucleotides read TGCAGCGTTGAAGATCGGGACAGCCCCTATAATTCACCCCTCCACTTT. Amino acid sequence: CSVEDRDSPYNSPLHF.

The V gene is TRBV6-5, the J gene TRBJ1-3; D is undetermined. The V and J ends lost 9 bases and 0 bases respectively, with 12 bases between them. In germline, CDR1 is MNHEY, CDR2 SVGAGI. CDR3 size: 14 residues. The CDR3 loop reads CASLELHSGNTIYF. The CDR3 region has the DNA TGTGCCAGTCTAGAACTACACTCTGGAAACACCATATATTTT.

The chain is built from TRBV7-9 and TRBJ2-2, with TRBD1 identical over 8 bases. The CDR3 has 14 residues. V lost 6 bases and J lost 7; bases outside the gene matches: 7. CDR1 is SEHNR, CDR2 FQNEAQ, per germline (reference sequence). CDR3 amino acids: CASSEATGVGELFF. The DNA for the CDR3 is TGTGCCAGCAGTGAAGCGACAGGGGTCGGGGAGCTGTTTTTT.

This chain links TRBV12-3 or TRBV12-4 with TRBJ1-4, with D possibly matching TRBD1 (5 bases). V lost 2 bases and J lost 10, with 11 bases in between. CDR3 length: 13 amino acids. The CDR3, as DNA: TGTGCCAGCAGTTTACAGGGAAAGTCAAAACTGTTTTTT. Its protein is CASSLQGKSKLFF.

This chain uses TRBV29-1 with TRBJ1-5; D gene ambiguous. Germline V CDR1 and CDR2: SQVTM, ANQGSEA. The CDR3 has 12 amino acids. The V and J ends lost 4 bases and 11 bases respectively, with 15 bases between them. The chain's CDR3 is CSVGGKQETQHF. The CDR3 DNA is TGCAGCGTTGGAGGGAAACAAGAGACCCAGCATTTT.

Worth noting for this clonotype: A much larger clone is a single base away; this may be a read error. The chain joins TRBV5-6 to TRBJ1-2, with D perhaps matching TRBD1 (5 bases). This CDR3 has 15 residues. Germline V gene data show CDR1 as SGHDT and CDR2 as YYEEEE. In nucleotides, the CDR3 is TGTGCCAGCAGCTTGGAGACCAGGGATCACTATGGCTACGCCTTC. It codes for CASSLETRDHYGYAF.

Notes on this clonotype: Given a much more abundant clone one base away, this may be a read error. The chain joins TRBV7-2 to TRBJ2-7, with a possible D match to TRBD1 (5 bases). V lost 4 bases and J 0 bases, leaving 13 bases between the germline ends. This CDR3 region has 15 residues. The V gene's germline CDR1 is SGHTA and CDR2 FQGNSA. The CDR3: CASSSRQTNSYEQYF. CDR3 coding DNA: TGTGCCAGCAGCTCCAGACAGACAAACTCCTACGAGCAGTACTTC.